A selection of T cell receptor beta chains follows, all from one sample in a study of radiation and T cells in renal cell carcinoma. This table comes from immunoSEQ multiplex PCR, and its TCRdb copy is limited to in-frame clones, with some not included. The sample has 150,000 to 190,000 clones, roughly 89% seen once. The input for sequencing was blood, taken from a patient whose treatment included radiotherapy and nephrectomy. The receptors were sampled from a woman aged 45-60 years with renal cell carcinoma. CDR3s include the opening cysteine and the closing phenylalanine or tryptophan. D genes are given only for firm matches. The size field is filled for only some rows; it gives once, few, many or a size class.

>TRBV30|TRBJ2-7|NA|TRBD1
CAWSVQGYEQYF
TGTGCCTGGAGTGTACAGGGGTACGAGCAGTACTTC
>TRBV12-5|TRBJ2-7|NA|NA
CASGLGRVEQYF
TGTGCTAGTGGTTTGGGCCGGGTGGAGCAGTACTTC
>TRBV21-1|TRBJ1-5|NA|NA
CASSSSTASNQPQHF
TGTGCCAGCAGCAGCTCGACCGCTAGCAATCAGCCCCAGCATTTT
>TRBV15|TRBJ2-3|NA|NA
CATSRDWVGGRYTQYF
TGTGCCACCAGCAGAGATTGGGTGGGGGGGCGATATACGCAGTATTTT
>TRBV7-2|TRBJ2-5|NA|TRBD2
CASSLDSGGRKTQYF
TGTGCCAGCAGCTTAGACAGCGGGGGGAGGAAGACCCAGTACTTC
>TRBV7-7|TRBJ2-2|NA|NA
CASSSHLLGPETGELFF
TGTGCTAGCAGCTCACACCTCTTAGGGCCCGAAACCGGGGAGCTGTTTTTT
>TRBV29-1|TRBJ2-3|NA|TRBD1
CSVEGQGKDTQYF
TGCAGCGTTGAGGGACAGGGGAAAGATACGCAGTATTTT
>TRBV28|TRBJ1-2|NA|TRBD1
CASSFLGQGQANYGYTF
TGTGCCAGCAGTTTCTTGGGACAGGGGCAAGCTAACTATGGCTACACCTTC
>TRBV29-1|TRBJ2-1|NA|NA
CSVDRQSSSYNEQFF
TGCAGCGTTGATCGACAGTCGAGCTCCTACAATGAGCAGTTCTTC
>TRBV6-6|TRBJ2-5|NA|TRBD2
CASSYTSGGEKETQYF
TGTGCCAGCAGTTACACTAGCGGGGGGGAAAAAGAGACCCAGTACTTC
>TRBV10-2|TRBJ2-1|NA|TRBD1
CASSESGAGGNEQFF
TGCGCCAGCAGTGAGTCAGGGGCAGGGGGCAATGAGCAGTTCTTC
>TRBV7-6|TRBJ1-6|NA|NA
CASSLESSYNSPLHF
TGTGCCAGCAGCTTAGAAAGCTCCTATAATTCACCCCTCCACTTT
>TRBV15|TRBJ2-1|few|TRBD1
CATSPTGGGQGFDEQFF
TGTGCCACCAGCCCTACCGGGGGAGGACAGGGGTTTGATGAGCAGTTCTTC
>TRBV18|TRBJ1-1|NA|TRBD1
CASSPPQVRQGRSEAFF
TGTGCCAGCTCACCACCGCAGGTTAGACAGGGTAGGTCTGAAGCTTTCTTT
>TRBV18|TRBJ2-3|NA|NA
CASSPMAGNDTQYF
TGTGCCAGCTCACCTATGGCGGGGAACGATACGCAGTATTTT
>TRBV29-1|TRBJ1-1|NA|TRBD1
CSVYTGTGPTEAFF
TGCAGCGTGTACACCGGGACAGGGCCTACTGAAGCTTTCTTT
>TRBV9|TRBJ2-7|NA|NA
CASRRGPCYEQYF
TGTGCCAGCAGGAGGGGACCGTGCTACGAGCAGTACTTC
>TRBV5-1|TRBJ1-2|NA|TRBD1
CASSRNGDRKSYGYTF
TGCGCCAGCAGCCGAAATGGGGACAGAAAATCCTATGGCTACACCTTC
>TRBV15|TRBJ2-1|once|TRBD2
CATSARGGSFDGQFF
TGTGCCACCAGCGCTCGGGGGGGGTCTTTTGATGGGCAGTTCTTC
>TRBV5-5|TRBJ2-5|once|TRBD2
CASSIYGGGEETQYF
TGTGCCAGCAGCATCTACGGGGGGGGCGAGGAGACCCAGTACTTC
>TRBV4-3|TRBJ1-1|NA|NA
CASSQEGVRGNTEAFF
TGCGCCAGCAGCCAAGAGGGGGTCAGGGGGAACACTGAAGCTTTCTTT
>TRBV7-9|TRBJ2-2|NA|NA
CASSFPGLPSGELFF
TGTGCCAGCAGCTTTCCGGGACTCCCCTCGGGGGAGCTGTTTTTT
>TRBV6-1|TRBJ2-7|NA|NA
CASSELAPYEQYF
TGTGCCAGCAGTGAACTAGCGCCCTACGAGCAGTACTTC
>TRBV6-1|TRBJ1-5|NA|TRBD1
CASSNRGNQPQHF
TGTGCCAGCAGCAACAGGGGTAATCAGCCCCAGCATTTT
>TRBV19|TRBJ2-3|NA|NA
CASSGIGGTDTQYF
TGTGCCAGTAGTGGTATAGGGGGCACAGATACGCAGTATTTT
>TRBV6-5|TRBJ1-4|NA|NA
CASSYSSLNEKLFF
TGTGCCAGCTCCTACAGTTCCTTAAATGAAAAACTGTTTTTT
>TRBV7-2|TRBJ1-6|NA|TRBD1
CASSQGGSSYNSPLHF
TGTGCCAGCAGTCAGGGGGGGAGCTCCTATAATTCACCCCTCCACTTT
>TRBV9|TRBJ1-2|NA|TRBD1
CASSVVGGHYTF
TGTGCCAGCAGCGTAGTAGGGGGCCACTACACCTTC
>TRBV7-2|TRBJ1-1|few|NA
CASSSWMLNTEAFF
TGTGCCAGCAGCTCCTGGATGTTGAACACTGAAGCTTTCTTT
>TRBV30|TRBJ1-2|NA|TRBD1
CAWSKLGTATYGYTF
TGTGCCTGGAGCAAACTCGGGACAGCCACCTATGGCTACACCTTC
>TRBV7-6|TRBJ1-3|few|NA
CASSSPWGREGNTIYF
TGTGCCAGCAGCTCCCCATGGGGCAGGGAAGGAAACACCATATATTTT
>TRBV7-8|TRBJ2-1|NA|NA
CASSIERDNEQFF
TGTGCCAGCAGCATTGAGCGGGACAATGAGCAGTTCTTC
>TRBV7-2|TRBJ2-3|NA|TRBD2
CASSLGLAVATDTQYF
TGTGCCAGCAGCTTGGGACTAGCGGTCGCCACAGATACGCAGTATTTT
>TRBV29-1|TRBJ2-1|NA|NA
CNLMGRDEQFF
TGCAACCTTATGGGCCGCGATGAGCAGTTCTTC
>TRBV7-2|TRBJ2-7|NA|TRBD2
CASSLAASGAGEQYF
TGTGCCAGCAGCTTAGCCGCTAGCGGGGCAGGGGAGCAGTACTTC
>TRBV19|TRBJ1-6|NA|TRBD1
CASKRDRVNSPLHF
TGTGCCAGTAAGAGGGACAGGGTTAATTCACCCCTCCACTTT
>TRBV5-1|TRBJ1-5|few|TRBD1
CASSPGAGGQPQHF
TGCGCCAGCAGCCCGGGTGCAGGGGGCCAGCCCCAGCATTTT
>TRBV29-1|TRBJ2-7|NA|NA
CSATTGTPNEQYF
TGCAGCGCCACTACCGGGACACCGAACGAGCAGTACTTC
>TRBV6-6|TRBJ2-4|NA|NA
CASMETPAKNIQYF
TGTGCCAGCATGGAGACCCCAGCCAAAAACATTCAGTACTTC
>TRBV10-3|TRBJ2-3|NA|NA
CAISDEGLGTDTQYF
TGTGCCATCAGTGATGAGGGTTTGGGCACAGATACGCAGTATTTT
>TRBV7-6|TRBJ1-5|few|NA
CASSPGGAYEPQHF
TGTGCCAGCAGCCCGGGGGGGGCCTATGAGCCCCAGCATTTT
>TRBV10-1|TRBJ1-4|NA|NA
CASSDRQTNEKLFF
TGCGCCAGCAGTGACCGGCAGACTAATGAAAAACTGTTTTTT
>TRBV6-5|TRBJ1-1|NA|NA
CASSFRGGNTEAFF
TGTGCCAGCAGTTTCCGCGGGGGGAACACTGAAGCTTTCTTT
>TRBV6-6|TRBJ1-2|NA|TRBD1
CASSFPGQNYGYTF
TGTGCCAGCAGTTTCCCGGGACAGAACTATGGCTACACCTTC
>TRBV18|TRBJ2-1|NA|NA
CASSPDGGSYNEQFF
TGTGCCAGCTCTCCGGATGGGGGCTCCTACAATGAGCAGTTCTTC
>TRBV6-4|TRBJ2-2|NA|NA
CASSAFNTGELFF
TGTGCCAGCAGCGCATTTAACACCGGGGAGCTGTTTTTT
>TRBV6-6|TRBJ1-2|once|NA
CASSLDRNYGYTF
TGTGCCAGCAGTTTAGACAGGAACTATGGCTACACCTTC
>TRBV29-1|TRBJ1-3|NA|TRBD1
CSVKQGPSGNTIYF
TGCAGCGTCAAACAGGGGCCCTCTGGAAACACCATATATTTT
>TRBV5-1|TRBJ2-5|NA|NA
CASSLEPAQETQYF
TGCGCCAGCAGCTTGGAGCCAGCCCAAGAGACCCAGTACTTC
>TRBV14|TRBJ1-6|NA|NA
CASSQDGRGPLHF
TGTGCCAGCAGCCAAGATGGACGGGGGCCCCTCCACTTT
>TRBV4-3|TRBJ2-5|NA|NA
CASSQDIVETQYF
TGCGCCAGCAGCCAAGATATAGTGGAGACCCAGTACTTC
>TRBV7-2|TRBJ2-1|NA|TRBD2
CASSLLAGRGEQFF
TGTGCCAGCAGCTTACTAGCGGGGAGGGGTGAGCAGTTCTTC
>TRBV18|TRBJ1-2|NA|NA
CASSPRDGPYGYTF
TGTGCCAGCTCACCACGGGACGGTCCCTATGGCTACACCTTC